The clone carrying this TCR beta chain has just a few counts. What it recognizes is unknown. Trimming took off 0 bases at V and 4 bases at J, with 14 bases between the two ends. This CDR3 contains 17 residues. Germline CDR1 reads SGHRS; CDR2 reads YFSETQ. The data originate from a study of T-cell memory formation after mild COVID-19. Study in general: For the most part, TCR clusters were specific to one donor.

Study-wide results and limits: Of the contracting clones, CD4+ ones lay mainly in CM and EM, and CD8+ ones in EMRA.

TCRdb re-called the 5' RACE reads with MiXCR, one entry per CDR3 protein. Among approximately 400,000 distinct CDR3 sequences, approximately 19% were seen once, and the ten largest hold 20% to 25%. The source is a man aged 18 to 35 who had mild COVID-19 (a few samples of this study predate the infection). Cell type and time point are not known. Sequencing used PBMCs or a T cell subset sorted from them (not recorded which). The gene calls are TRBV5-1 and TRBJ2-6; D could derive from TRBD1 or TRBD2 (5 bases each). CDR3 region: CASSLERGAGGANVLTF. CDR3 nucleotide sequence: TGCGCCAGCAGCTTGGAAAGGGGAGCTGGGGGGGCCAACGTCCTGACTTTC.